This T cell receptor beta chain was sequenced in a study of OX40 agonist ivuxolimab in advanced cancers. Findings and caveats of the study: Normalized expansion of T-cell clones was also low for some nonresponders.

Germline CDR1 MNHEY, CDR2 SMNVEV (reference sequence). The J segment lost 10 bases and the V segment lost 4 bases, leaving 2 bases of the junction unmatched. The CDR3 extends over 12 amino acids. As for this clone: Its antigen is unknown.

Repertoires were generated with immunoSEQ multiplex PCR, while TCRdb's copy carries only in-frame clones and drops some. The sample lists 45,000 to 50,000 clones; just over 90% were seen once. This specimen consisted of CD4+ or CD8+ T cells sorted from blood, obtained in a trial of the OX40 agonist ivuxolimab. This clonotype originated in an adult with an advanced solid tumor such as melanoma, head and neck, liver or kidney cancer. V gene TRBV27 combines with J gene TRBJ2-1, with TRBD2 identical over 9 bases. CDR3 region: CASSWLAGEQFF. CDR3 nucleotide sequence: TGTGCCAGCAGTTGGCTAGCGGGGGAGCAGTTCTTC.